A selection of T cell receptor beta chains follows, all from one sample in a study of T cell clonotyping in hematopoietic cell transplantation. Profiling relied on immunoSEQ multiplex PCR, and the TCRdb table lists in-frame clones only, not all of them. The sample has 9,000 or so clones, 75% to 80% seen once. This sample comprised peripheral blood mononuclear cells, obtained 180 days after allogeneic stem cell transplant. Receptor source: a female patient between 50 and 60 years old who had an allogeneic stem cell transplant from a related donor, so the T cells may come from the graft donor. Some clones in this sample may be carry-over from other donors' samples. Both conserved end residues are part of each CDR3. Each record gives: V gene, clone size, J gene, D gene, CDR3 protein, CDR3 DNA. A D gene is named only where the DNA matches it firmly. A row's size may be missing; if present it is once, few, many or a size class.

TRBV7-6	-	TRBJ1-6	TRBD1	CASSLERTGSSLSPLHF	TGTGCCAGCAGCTTAGAAAGGACAGGATCGAGCCTTTCACCCCTCCACTTT
TRBV9	-	TRBJ2-7	-	CASSGEGGGAGYEQYF	TGTGCCAGCAGCGGAGAAGGGGGCGGGGCGGGCTACGAGCAGTACTTC
TRBV30	-	TRBJ2-5	-	CAWAPQIETQYF	TGTGCCTGGGCCCCGCAAATCGAGACCCAGTACTTC
TRBV6-5	-	TRBJ2-5	-	CASSYSMADQETQYF	TGTGCCAGCAGTTACTCGATGGCAGACCAAGAGACCCAGTACTTC
TRBV5-6	-	TRBJ1-6	-	CASSPRGAYNSPLHF	TGTGCCAGCAGCCCACGGGGGGCATATAATTCACCCCTCCACTTT
TRBV7-2	-	TRBJ2-5	-	CASSPGPSQETQYF	TGTGCCAGCAGCCCTGGACCATCCCAAGAGACCCAGTACTTC
TRBV7-9	-	TRBJ1-3	-	CASSHEGMGGNTIYF	TGTGCCAGCAGCCACGAGGGGATGGGAGGGAACACCATATATTTT
TRBV4-2	-	TRBJ1-2	TRBD1	CASSQERTGHAYGYTF	TGTGCCAGCAGCCAAGAGAGGACAGGCCATGCCTATGGCTACACCTTC
TRBV19	-	TRBJ1-2	TRBD1	CASSAGGYGYTF	TGTGCCAGTAGTGCAGGGGGCTATGGCTACACCTTC
TRBV19	-	TRBJ1-2	TRBD1	CASSGDRNYNYGYTF	TGTGCCAGTAGTGGGGACAGGAACTATAACTATGGCTACACCTTC
TRBV5-4	-	TRBJ1-2	TRBD1	CASSFGQGEGYTF	TGTGCCAGCAGCTTCGGACAGGGTGAGGGCTACACCTTC
TRBV13	-	TRBJ2-3	TRBD2	CASSNGLAGTDTQYF	TGTGCCAGCAGCAACGGACTAGCCGGCACAGATACGCAGTATTTT
TRBV5-1	-	TRBJ2-5	TRBD1	CASSRRQGKETQYF	TGCGCCAGCAGCCGACGACAGGGTAAAGAGACCCAGTACTTC
TRBV2	once	TRBJ2-2	-	CASSDLQRANTGELFF	TGTGCCAGCAGCGATCTCCAGCGCGCGAACACCGGGGAGCTGTTTTTT
TRBV6-5	-	TRBJ2-7	TRBD2	CASSRSGGNYEQYF	TGTGCCAGCAGTCGTAGCGGGGGAAACTACGAGCAGTACTTC
TRBV9	-	TRBJ1-5	-	CASSGEGNRGQPQHF	TGTGCCAGCAGCGGAGAAGGGAACCGTGGTCAGCCCCAGCATTTT
TRBV27	-	TRBJ2-3	-	CASISRARGRTDTQYF	TGTGCCAGCATCTCTCGGGCGCGAGGGAGGACAGATACGCAGTATTTT